The rows below give T cell receptor beta chains drawn from one sample of a study of T-cell memory formation after mild COVID-19. TCRdb recomputed calls from the 5' RACE reads with MiXCR, one row per CDR3 protein. The sample holds hundreds of thousands of distinct CDR3 sequences; around 25% are singletons and the top ten take approximately 12%. Sequenced sample: PBMCs or a T cell subset sorted from them (not recorded which). The receptor source for this set is an adult woman who had mild COVID-19 (a few samples of this study predate the infection). Cell type and time point are not known. CDR3s include the opening cysteine and the closing phenylalanine or tryptophan. The D gene is left open where the match is weak. Where a row states a size, it is once, few, many or the class of an expanded clone; other rows omit it.

J gene | D gene | clone size | V gene | CDR3 protein | CDR3 DNA
TRBJ2-1 | TRBD1 | NA | TRBV7-7 | CASSLAGTGGLDEQFF | TGTGCTAGCAGCTTAGCCGGGACAGGGGGTCTTGATGAGCAGTTCTTC
TRBJ2-5 | NA | NA | TRBV5-6 | CASSLTDWTQETQYF | TGTGCCAGCAGCTTGACGGATTGGACTCAAGAGACCCAGTACTTC
TRBJ2-1 | TRBD2 | NA | TRBV10-3 | CATKRLAEYNEQFF | TGTGCCACCAAACGACTAGCGGAATACAATGAGCAGTTCTTC
TRBJ2-1 | TRBD2 | many | TRBV5-1 | CASSRTSGTSYNEQFF | TGCGCCAGCAGCCGGACTAGCGGGACCTCCTACAATGAGCAGTTCTTC
TRBJ2-3 | TRBD2 | NA | TRBV20-1 | CRPAGGQDTQYF | TGCAGACCCGCGGGGGGGCAAGATACGCAGTATTTT
TRBJ2-7 | NA | NA | TRBV5-1 | CASSGRGFDEQYF | TGCGCCAGCAGCGGGAGGGGGTTCGACGAGCAGTACTTC
TRBJ1-1 | NA | NA | TRBV19 | CASTARRQWGITEAFF | TGTGCCAGTACCGCACGCAGACAGTGGGGCATCACTGAAGCTTTCTTT
TRBJ2-1 | NA | NA | TRBV10-3 | CAISERGSYNEQFF | TGTGCCATCAGTGAGAGGGGATCCTACAATGAGCAGTTCTTC
TRBJ2-1 | TRBD2 | NA | TRBV20-1 | CSGTSGGAGYNEQFF | TGCAGTGGGACTAGCGGGGGGGCAGGCTACAATGAGCAGTTCTTC
TRBJ2-3 | TRBD1 | NA | TRBV6-5 | CASSLPTDRGIRPTDTQYF | TGTGCCAGCAGTTTACCCACGGACAGGGGGATACGGCCCACAGATACGCAGTATTTT
TRBJ1-2 | NA | few | TRBV20-1 | CSTDPGHNYGYTF | TGCAGTACCGACCCGGGACACAACTATGGCTACACCTTC
TRBJ2-5 | TRBD1 | few | TRBV9 | CASSVVETGGSRETQYF | TGTGCCAGCAGCGTAGTAGAGACAGGGGGCTCTCGGGAGACCCAGTACTTC
TRBJ1-2 | NA | NA | TRBV29-1 | CSVVGGSSYGYTF | TGCAGCGTTGTCGGGGGATCCAGCTATGGCTACACCTTC
TRBJ2-2 | NA | NA | TRBV7-6 | CASSLLQVTGELFF | TGTGCCAGCAGTCTCCTCCAAGTAACCGGGGAGCTGTTTTTT
TRBJ2-7 | NA | NA | TRBV7-9 | CASSWTTEQYF | TGTGCCAGCAGTTGGACGACCGAGCAGTACTTC
TRBJ1-2 | NA | few | TRBV7-9 | CASSPGAGANYGYTF | TGTGCCAGCAGCCCTGGGGCAGGGGCGAACTATGGCTACACCTTC
TRBJ2-2 | TRBD2 | many | TRBV5-1 | CASRPGLGNTGELFF | TGCGCCAGCCGTCCGGGACTAGGAAACACCGGGGAGCTGTTTTTT
TRBJ1-2 | TRBD1 | few | TRBV6-1 | CASSAIGQGHGYTF | TGTGCCAGCAGTGCTATTGGACAGGGCCATGGCTACACCTTC
TRBJ1-4 | TRBD1 | NA | TRBV4-1 | CASSQAGTGMGEKLFF | TGCGCCAGCAGCCAAGCCGGGACAGGCATGGGCGAAAAACTGTTTTTT
TRBJ2-6 | NA | few | TRBV11-1 | CASSLLSWQFSGANVLTF | TGTGCCAGCAGCTTATTGAGTTGGCAGTTCTCTGGGGCCAACGTCCTGACTTTC
TRBJ2-7 | NA | NA | TRBV12-3/TRBV12-4 | CASPWGDPGSLGRKVYEQYF | TGTGCCAGCCCCTGGGGGGATCCGGGGTCACTTGGGCGGAAGGTATACGAGCAGTACTTC
TRBJ2-2 | NA | NA | TRBV5-5 | CASSLGHRNTGELFF | TGTGCCAGCAGCTTGGGACACCGGAACACCGGGGAGCTGTTTTTT
TRBJ2-2 | NA | NA | TRBV24-1 | CATSELEEGGELFF | TGTGCCACCAGTGAGCTAGAAGAGGGCGGGGAGCTGTTTTTT
TRBJ2-5 | NA | NA | TRBV18 | CASSPLRGETQYF | TGTGCCAGCTCACCACTGAGGGGAGAGACCCAGTACTTC
TRBJ2-1 | TRBD2 | NA | TRBV6-2/TRBV6-3 | CASSFGSGYEQFF | TGTGCCAGCAGTTTCGGTAGCGGGTACGAGCAGTTCTTC
TRBJ2-5 | NA | NA | TRBV2 | CASSERRPQYF | TGTGCCAGCAGTGAGCGGCGGCCCCAGTACTTC
TRBJ2-7 | TRBD2 | NA | TRBV20-1 | CSAISLAGKTYEQYF | TGCAGTGCCATCAGTCTAGCGGGAAAAACCTACGAGCAGTACTTC
TRBJ2-7 | TRBD1 | many | TRBV11-2 | CASSRDRGRDEQYF | TGTGCCAGCAGCCGGGACAGGGGGAGGGACGAGCAGTACTTC
TRBJ2-2 | TRBD2 | NA | TRBV27 | CASSLRPAGDTGELFF | TGTGCCAGCAGTTTACGTCCAGCGGGGGACACCGGGGAGCTGTTTTTT
TRBJ2-2 | NA | NA | TRBV24-1 | CATSDSLRQKSNTGELFF | TGTGCCACCAGTGACTCGCTCCGACAGAAATCGAACACCGGGGAGCTGTTTTTT
TRBJ2-1 | TRBD2 | NA | TRBV7-3 | CASSLRLAGGYNEQFF | TGTGCCAGCAGCTTAAGACTAGCGGGGGGGTACAATGAGCAGTTCTTC
TRBJ2-7 | TRBD1 | NA | TRBV6-5 | CASSIGQTGQGIVEQYF | TGTGCCAGCAGTATTGGGCAAACGGGACAGGGAATAGTCGAGCAGTACTTC
TRBJ1-2 | NA | few | TRBV2 | CASSEREDYGYTF | TGTGCCAGCAGTGAACGGGAAGACTATGGCTACACCTTC